The TCR beta chain under discussion was sequenced for a study of response to subunit inactivated influenza vaccine. The J segment lost 5 bases and the V segment lost 0 bases, leaving 1 base of the junction unmatched. Germline values: CDR1 LGHNA, CDR2 YNFKEQ. The CDR3 is made up of 13 amino acids. TCRdb reprocessed the RT-PCR reads with MiXCR, giving one entry per CDR3 protein. Here the sample spans 500,000 to 750,000 distinct CDR3 sequences, roughly 15% being singletons. Overall study findings and caveats: Few new T cells, the authors suggested, are recruited by each seasonal influenza vaccination.

Comments on this clonotype: Antigen specificity is unknown.

The specimen was PBMCs from blood, collected 11 to 12 days after vaccination. The V gene is TRBV4-2, the J gene TRBJ2-7, with 7 bases matching TRBD1. The receptor comes from a man aged 45-60 years who received an inactivated influenza vaccine. In DNA, the CDR3 is TGTGCCAGCAGCCAAGAAGGGGGCCACGAGCAGTACTTC. Translated, it gives CASSQEGGHEQYF.